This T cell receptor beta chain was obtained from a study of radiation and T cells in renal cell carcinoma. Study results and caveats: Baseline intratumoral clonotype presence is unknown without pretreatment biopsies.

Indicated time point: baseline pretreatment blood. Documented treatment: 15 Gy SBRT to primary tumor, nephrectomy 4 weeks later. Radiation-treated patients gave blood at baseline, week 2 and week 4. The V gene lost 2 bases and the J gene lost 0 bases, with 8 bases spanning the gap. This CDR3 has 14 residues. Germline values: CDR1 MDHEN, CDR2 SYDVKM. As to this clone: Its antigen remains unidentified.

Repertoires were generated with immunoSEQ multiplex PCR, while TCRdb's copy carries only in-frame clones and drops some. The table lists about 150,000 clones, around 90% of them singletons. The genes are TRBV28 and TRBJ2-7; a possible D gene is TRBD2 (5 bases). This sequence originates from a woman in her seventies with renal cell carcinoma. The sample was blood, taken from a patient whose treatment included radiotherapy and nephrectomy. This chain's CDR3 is CASSLIAGSYEQYF. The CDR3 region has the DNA TGTGCCAGCAGTTTAATTGCGGGCTCCTACGAGCAGTACTTC.